The 11 T cell receptor beta chains presented below share a single source sample, sequenced in a study of patients and donors after allogeneic stem cell transplantation. TCRdb independently ran MiXCR on the RT-PCR reads; one entry per CDR3 protein. In the table there are hundreds of thousands of distinct CDR3 sequences, about a sixth of which are singletons. Input material: blood, either unsorted or a sorted T cell fraction (not recorded which). Receptors originate from a human donor who was either an allogeneic HSCT recipient or a stem cell or donor lymphocyte infusion donor (not recorded which). It is not recorded whose cells these are; they may come from a transplant donor.

J is TRBJ2-2 and V is TRBV12-5; D remains ambiguous. The CDR3 contains 16 residues. Trimming shortened V by 6 bases and J by 0 bases, and 14 bases separated the two germline ends. Germline CDR1 is LGHNT and CDR2 is FRNRAP. In DNA form, the CDR3 reads TGTGCTAGTGGCCTTGAGGCCGGGTCGAACACCGGGGAGCTGTTTTTT. Translating gives CASGLEAGSNTGELFF. The full variable domain, completed using reference TRBV12-5 and TRBJ2-2, is DARVTQTPRHKVTEMGQEVTMRCQPILGHNTVFWYRQTMMQGLELLAYFRNRAPLDDSGMPKDRFSAEMPDATLATLKIQPSEPRDSAVYFCASGLEAGSNTGELFFGEGSRLTVL.

This clonotype has more than one count but fewer than ten. CDR3 coding DNA: TGTGCCAGCAGCCAAACCTCGACTAGCTTTACCTACGAGCAGTACTTC. It yields the protein CASSQTSTSFTYEQYF. The rearrangement joins TRBV4-2 to TRBJ2-7; 7 nucleotides match TRBD2. The CDR3 is 16 amino acids. Germline V gene sequence: CDR1 LGHNA, CDR2 YNFKEQ. With V trimmed by 2 bases and J by 2 bases, 9 bases remained unmatched.

Many counts were recorded for this clonotype. The chain joins TRBV7-2 to TRBJ1-6; 7 bases fit TRBD1. The V and J ends lost 2 bases and 0 bases, in that order; junction bases with no gene match: 4. This CDR3 region has 17 residues. Germline-derived CDR1 and CDR2 are SGHTA and FQGNSA. CDR3 DNA sequence: TGTGCCAGCAGCTTAAGGGGGCGGAGCTCCTATAATTCACCCCTCCACTTT. It is translated as CASSLRGRSSYNSPLHF.

J is TRBJ2-3 and V is TRBV9; D is uncertain. Germline lookup yields CDR1 SGDLS and CDR2 YYNGEE. This CDR3 has 15 residues. The ends were cut back, 0 bases at V and 9 bases at J, with 17 bases in the middle. This CDR3 is CASSVVGVRHTTQYF. DNA of the CDR3: TGTGCCAGCAGCGTAGTAGGAGTGAGGCACACCACGCAGTATTTT. The full variable domain, completed using reference TRBV9 and TRBJ2-3, is DSGVTQTPKHLITATGQRVTLRCSPRSGDLSVYWYQQSLDQGLQFLIQYYNGEERAKGNILERFSAQQFPDLHSELNLSSLELGDSALYFCASSVVGVRHTTQYFGPGTRLTVL.

This clonotype was counted only a few times. V is TRBV27 and J is TRBJ1-6; 9 nucleotides agree with TRBD1. Germline-derived CDR1 and CDR2 are MNHEY and SMNVEV (reference sequence). Trimming at V came to 4 bases and at J to 7 bases, leaving 11 bases not matched to a gene. The CDR3 contains 17 residues. CDR3 sequence: CASSSLQGAKSNSPLHF. The CDR3 bases are TGTGCCAGCAGTTCCCTACAGGGGGCGAAGTCAAATTCACCCCTCCACTTT.

CDR3 region: CASSQVEGKNEQYF. In DNA, the CDR3 is TGTGCCAGCAGCCAAGTTGAGGGGAAGAACGAGCAGTACTTC. The chain combines TRBV3-1 with TRBJ2-7, with D possibly being TRBD1 or TRBD2 (5 bases each). From germline, CDR1 is LGHDT and CDR2 YNNKEL (reference sequence). This CDR3 has 14 residues. V was shortened by 1 base and J by 5 bases, with 12 bases between the two germline ends.

This clonotype was picked up many times. V usage is TRBV20-1 and J usage is TRBJ1-1, with unresolved D. This CDR3 comprises 14 residues. Germline CDR1 DFQATT, CDR2 SNEGSKA (reference sequence). Trimming removed 1 base at V and 0 bases at J, with 9 bases between. The CDR3 nucleotides read TGCAGTGCTAGAGCCGGACTCATGAACACTGAAGCTTTCTTT. It codes for CSARAGLMNTEAFF.

This sequence joins TRBV6-1 and TRBJ1-1, with no clear D. V shed 2 bases and J shed 1 base, with 8 bases lying between them. CDR3 size: 14 residues. CDR1 MNHNS and CDR2 SASEGT come from the germline V gene. CDR3 bases: TGTGCCAGCAGTGAATCGTACAGGAACACTGAAGCTTTCTTT. This gives the protein CASSESYRNTEAFF.

This clonotype appeared a few times. J is TRBJ1-6 and V is TRBV11-3; the D is unclear. CDR3 length: 13 residues. CDR1 and CDR2 from the germline V gene are SGHNT and YENEEA. Trimming cost V 5 bases and J 8 bases, with 10 bases left between them. The CDR3 is CASSPWVDSPLHF. As DNA, the CDR3 is TGTGCCAGCAGCCCCTGGGTAGATTCACCCCTCCACTTT.

The J gene is TRBJ2-3, the V gene TRBV6-1; D may be TRBD1 (6 bases). The CDR3 has 16 amino acids. Trimming left V 5 bases short and J 3 bases short, with 18 bases between. Germline V gives CDR1 MNHNS, CDR2 SASEGT. The CDR3 region is CASSPWDDQGTDTQYF. The CDR3 DNA sequence: TGTGCCAGCAGTCCCTGGGACGACCAGGGGACAGATACGCAGTATTTT.

This clonotype was found a few times. This chain joins TRBV9 and TRBJ2-2, with TRBD2 matching over 9 bases. This CDR3 is 14 amino acids long. The V gene end was trimmed by 3 bases and the J gene end by 7 bases; junction bases not matched to a gene: 4. Germline V CDR1 and CDR2: SGDLS, YYNGEE. This CDR3 reads CASSASGAGGELFF. The DNA of the CDR3 is TGTGCCAGCAGCGCTAGCGGGGCGGGCGGGGAGCTGTTTTTT. Filled out from reference TRBV9 and TRBJ2-2, the complete variable domain reads DSGVTQTPKHLITATGQRVTLRCSPRSGDLSVYWYQQSLDQGLQFLIQYYNGEERAKGNILERFSAQQFPDLHSELNLSSLELGDSALYFCASSASGAGGELFFGEGSRLTVL.